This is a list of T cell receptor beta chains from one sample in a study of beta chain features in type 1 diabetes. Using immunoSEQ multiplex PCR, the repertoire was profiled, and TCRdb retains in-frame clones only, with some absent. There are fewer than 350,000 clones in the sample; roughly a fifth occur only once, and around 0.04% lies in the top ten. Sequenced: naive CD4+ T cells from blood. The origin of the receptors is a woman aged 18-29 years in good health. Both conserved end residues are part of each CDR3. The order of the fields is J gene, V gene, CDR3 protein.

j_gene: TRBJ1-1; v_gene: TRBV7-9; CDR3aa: CASSSRTVGNTEAFF
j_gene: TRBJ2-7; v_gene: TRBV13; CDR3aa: CASSKQREGLNEQYF
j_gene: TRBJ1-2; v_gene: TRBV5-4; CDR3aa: CASSSEGAKQSSIGYTF
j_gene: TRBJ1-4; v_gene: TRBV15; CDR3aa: CATSRDLRSGTGGAGEKLFF
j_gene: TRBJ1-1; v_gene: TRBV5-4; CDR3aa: CASSLARTEAFF
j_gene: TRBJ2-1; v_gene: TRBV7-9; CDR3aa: CASSPRRQSSYNEQFF
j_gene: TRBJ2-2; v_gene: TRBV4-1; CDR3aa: CASSPTVASGTGELFF
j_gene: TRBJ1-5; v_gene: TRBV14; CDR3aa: CARDTGDSNQPQHF
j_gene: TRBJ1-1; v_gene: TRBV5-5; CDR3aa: CASSLQGQLEAFF
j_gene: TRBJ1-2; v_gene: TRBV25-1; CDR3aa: CASSVPNLNYGYTF
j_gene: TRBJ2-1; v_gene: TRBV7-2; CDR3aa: CASSLGAGKYNEQFF
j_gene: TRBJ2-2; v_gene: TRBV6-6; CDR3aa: CASNTGTSGSRVLFF
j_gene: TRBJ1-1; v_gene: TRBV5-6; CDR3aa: CASSPTPGGEAFF
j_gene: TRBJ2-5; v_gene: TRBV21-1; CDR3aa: CASILSRYQETQYF
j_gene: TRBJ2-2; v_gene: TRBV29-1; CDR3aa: CSFRDITNTGELFF
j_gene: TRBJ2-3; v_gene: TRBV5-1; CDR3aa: CASSPRSSDTQYF
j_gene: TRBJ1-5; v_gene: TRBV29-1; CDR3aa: CSGAQGQGQPQHF
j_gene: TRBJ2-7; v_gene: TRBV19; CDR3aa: CASTQGYEQYF
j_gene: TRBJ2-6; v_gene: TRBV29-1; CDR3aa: CSVEPPGGSGANVLTF
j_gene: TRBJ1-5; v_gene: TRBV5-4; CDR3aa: CASSADGGQPQHF
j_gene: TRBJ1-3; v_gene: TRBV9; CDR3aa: CASSAWQNTGSGNTIYF
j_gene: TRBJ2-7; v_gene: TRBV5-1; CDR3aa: CASSFASSSYEQYF
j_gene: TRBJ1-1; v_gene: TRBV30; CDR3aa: CAWTRSTEAFF
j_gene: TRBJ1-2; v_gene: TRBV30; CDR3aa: CAWNRDARGQGYTF
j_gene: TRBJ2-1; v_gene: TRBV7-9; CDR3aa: CASSFGTSGSIPPSVF
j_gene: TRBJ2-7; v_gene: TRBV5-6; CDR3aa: CASSRGGLRVYEQYF
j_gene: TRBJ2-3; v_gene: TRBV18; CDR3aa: CASSLGLGRTDTQYF
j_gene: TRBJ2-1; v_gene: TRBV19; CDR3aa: CASSSAGRGDGRSGRVHEQFF
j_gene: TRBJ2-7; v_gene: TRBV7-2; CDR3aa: CASSLSSLQEQYF
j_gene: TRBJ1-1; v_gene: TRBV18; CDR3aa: CASSPRADNMNTEAFF
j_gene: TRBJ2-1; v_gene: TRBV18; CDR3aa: CASSPRSGSWSYNEQFF
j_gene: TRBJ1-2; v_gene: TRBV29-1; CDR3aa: CSASLPNYGYTF
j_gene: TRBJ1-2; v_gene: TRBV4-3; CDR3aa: CASSQNRARGYTF
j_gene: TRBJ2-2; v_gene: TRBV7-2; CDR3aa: CASSARTGTGELFF
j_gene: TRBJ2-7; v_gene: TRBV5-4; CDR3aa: CASSQDRVSYEQYF